Presented here are 5 T cell receptor beta chains from one specimen sequenced in a study of blood T cell repertoires in COVID-19. Generated by immunoSEQ multiplex PCR, the TCRdb table keeps only in-frame clones and is missing some. The sample has 250,000 to 300,000 clones, around 89% seen once. The specimen was PBMCs or T cells enriched from blood (not recorded which). Every receptor here comes from a man aged 40-55 years who had recovered from COVID-19.

A few counts support this clone. The rearrangement joins TRBV6-1 to TRBJ1-1, with D maybe TRBD1 (6 bases). The V and J ends lost 0 bases and 3 bases respectively, with 11 bases between them. Germline-derived CDR1 and CDR2 are MNHNS and SASEGT. The CDR3 has 15 amino acids. The CDR3 spells CASSEAFGQYTEAFF. In nucleotides, the CDR3 is TGTGCCAGCAGTGAAGCCTTTGGACAGTACACTGAAGCTTTCTTT.

V usage is TRBV5-8 and J usage is TRBJ1-2, with 9 bases identical to TRBD1. Germline lookup yields CDR1 SGHTS and CDR2 YDEGEE. V gave up 0 bases and J gave up 0 bases; unmatched junction bases: 3. This CDR3 has 16 amino acids. This CDR3 is CASSLDRGLTNYGYTF. The CDR3 DNA is TGTGCCAGCAGCTTGGACAGGGGGCTTACTAACTATGGCTACACCTTC.

This clone appeared once. The chain couples TRBV19 to TRBJ2-7, with 12 bases aligning to TRBD2. Germline V gives CDR1 LNHDA, CDR2 SQIVND (reference sequence). This CDR3 region has 14 residues. V lost 7 bases and J lost 6; bases outside the gene matches: 7. CDR3 loop: CASTLAGGPFEQYF. The CDR3 nucleotides read TGTGCCAGTACTCTAGCGGGAGGGCCGTTCGAGCAGTACTTC.

The rearrangement links TRBV7-2 to TRBJ1-5, with TRBD1 matching 10 bases. Germline trimming cut 5 bases from V and 5 bases from J; bases unmatched to any gene: 6. Germline assignment: CDR1 SGHTA and CDR2 FQGNSA. The CDR3 length is 15 residues. The CDR3 DNA follows: TGTGCCAGCAGCCCTAGGACAGGGGGTGATCAGCCCCAGCATTTT. Its translation: CASSPRTGGDQPQHF.

A single count supports this clone. The rearrangement uses TRBV3-1 (or the pseudogene TRBV3-2) and TRBJ1-2; 11 bases are a match to TRBD1. The CDR3 has 17 amino acids. The junction had 11 bases not matched to a gene; V was cut back by 3 bases and J by 5 bases. Germline CDR1 reads LGHDT; CDR2 reads YNNKEL (reference sequence). CDR3 loop: CASSQVGQGAFYYGYTF. The CDR3 DNA is TGTGCCAGCAGCCAGGTTGGACAGGGGGCATTTTATTATGGCTACACCTTC.